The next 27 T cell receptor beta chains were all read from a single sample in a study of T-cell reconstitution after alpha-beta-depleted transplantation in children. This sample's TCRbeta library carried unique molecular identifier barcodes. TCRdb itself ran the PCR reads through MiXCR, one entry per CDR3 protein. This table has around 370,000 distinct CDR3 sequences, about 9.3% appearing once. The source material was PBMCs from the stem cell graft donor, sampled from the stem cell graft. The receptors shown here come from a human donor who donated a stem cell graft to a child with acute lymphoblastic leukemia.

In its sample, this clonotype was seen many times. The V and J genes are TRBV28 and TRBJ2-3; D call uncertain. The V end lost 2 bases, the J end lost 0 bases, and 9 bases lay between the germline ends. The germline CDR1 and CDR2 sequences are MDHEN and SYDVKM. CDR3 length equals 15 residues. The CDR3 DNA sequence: TGTGCCAGCAGTTTAGATAAAACGAGCACAGATACGCAGTATTTT. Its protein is CASSLDKTSTDTQYF.

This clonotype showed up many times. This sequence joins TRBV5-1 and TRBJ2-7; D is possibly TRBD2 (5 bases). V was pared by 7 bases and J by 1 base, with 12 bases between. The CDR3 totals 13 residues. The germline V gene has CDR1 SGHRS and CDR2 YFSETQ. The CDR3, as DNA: TGCGCCAGCGCCCTCCCGGGGTCCTACGAGCAGTACTTC. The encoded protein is CASALPGSYEQYF.

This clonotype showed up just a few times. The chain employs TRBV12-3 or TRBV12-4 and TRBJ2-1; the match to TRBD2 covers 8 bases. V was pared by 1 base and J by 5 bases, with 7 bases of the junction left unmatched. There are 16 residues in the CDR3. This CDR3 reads CASSLVLAGLHNEQFF. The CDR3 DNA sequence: TGTGCCAGCAGTTTAGTCCTAGCGGGCCTTCACAATGAGCAGTTCTTC.

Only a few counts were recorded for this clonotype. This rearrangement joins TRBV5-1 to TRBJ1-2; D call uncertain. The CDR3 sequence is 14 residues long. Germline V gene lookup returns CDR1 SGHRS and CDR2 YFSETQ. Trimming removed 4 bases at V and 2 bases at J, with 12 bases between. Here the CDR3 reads CASSPPSGNYGYTF. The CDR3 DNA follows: TGCGCCAGCAGCCCACCCTCCGGGAACTATGGCTACACCTTC.

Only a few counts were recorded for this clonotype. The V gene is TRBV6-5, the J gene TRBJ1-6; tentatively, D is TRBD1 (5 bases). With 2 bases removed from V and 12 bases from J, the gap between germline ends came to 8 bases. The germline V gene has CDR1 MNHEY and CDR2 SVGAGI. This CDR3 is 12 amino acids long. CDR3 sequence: CASSYTGRPLHF. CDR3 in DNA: TGTGCCAGCAGTTACACAGGAAGACCCCTCCACTTT.

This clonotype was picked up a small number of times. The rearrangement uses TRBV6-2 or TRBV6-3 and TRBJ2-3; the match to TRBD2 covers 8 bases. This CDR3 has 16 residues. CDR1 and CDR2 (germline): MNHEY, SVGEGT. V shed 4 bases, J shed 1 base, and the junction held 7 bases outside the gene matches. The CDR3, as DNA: TGTGCCAGCAGTTCCTCCGGGGGGGCGGGCACAGATACGCAGTATTTT. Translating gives CASSSSGGAGTDTQYF.

This chain's CDR3 is CAIQREGPSGELFF. CDR3 DNA: TGTGCCATCCAGCGGGAGGGCCCTAGCGGGGAGCTGTTTTTT. The gene calls are TRBV10-3 and TRBJ2-2; 10 nucleotides line up with TRBD2. CDR3 size: 14 residues. V lost 8 bases to trimming and J lost 7 bases; unmatched junction nucleotides: 7. In germline, CDR1 is ENHRY, CDR2 SYGVKD.

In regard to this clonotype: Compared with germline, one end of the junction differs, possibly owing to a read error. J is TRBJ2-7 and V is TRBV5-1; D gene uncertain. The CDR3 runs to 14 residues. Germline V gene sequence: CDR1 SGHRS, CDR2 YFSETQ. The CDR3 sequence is CASSLHSRSDEQYF. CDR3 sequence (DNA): TGCGCCAGCAGCTTACACAGTCGATCCGACGAGCAGTACTTT.

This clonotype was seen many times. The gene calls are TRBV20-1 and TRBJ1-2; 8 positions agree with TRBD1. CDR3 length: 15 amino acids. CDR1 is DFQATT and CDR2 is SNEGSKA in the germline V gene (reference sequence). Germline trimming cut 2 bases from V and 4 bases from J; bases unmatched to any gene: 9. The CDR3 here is CSARPRQGLSYGYTF. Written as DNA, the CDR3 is TGCAGTGCTAGACCGAGACAGGGGTTAAGCTATGGCTACACCTTC.

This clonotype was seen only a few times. This CDR3 is CASSVDGDPFPYEQYF. The CDR3 nucleotides are TGTGCCAGCAGCGTAGATGGGGACCCATTCCCATACGAGCAGTACTTC. The chain is built from TRBV9 and TRBJ2-7, with D perhaps given as TRBD1 or TRBD2 (5 bases each). Germline assignment: CDR1 SGDLS and CDR2 YYNGEE. The CDR3 runs 16 residues. Trimming took 0 bases from V and 4 from J, leaving 17 bases between them.

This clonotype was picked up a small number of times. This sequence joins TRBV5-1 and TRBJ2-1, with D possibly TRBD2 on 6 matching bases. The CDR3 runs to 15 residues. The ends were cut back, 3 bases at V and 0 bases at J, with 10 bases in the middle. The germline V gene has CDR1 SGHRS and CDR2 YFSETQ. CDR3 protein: CASSSIGSSYNEQFF. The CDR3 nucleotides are TGCGCCAGCAGCTCTATCGGGAGCTCCTACAATGAGCAGTTCTTC.

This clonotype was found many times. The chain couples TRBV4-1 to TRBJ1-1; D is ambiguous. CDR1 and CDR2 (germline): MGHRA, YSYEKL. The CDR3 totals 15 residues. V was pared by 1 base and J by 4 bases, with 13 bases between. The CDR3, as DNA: TGCGCCAGCAGCCAAGCAACCGCTATTAGCACTGAAGCTTTCTTT. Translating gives CASSQATAISTEAFF.

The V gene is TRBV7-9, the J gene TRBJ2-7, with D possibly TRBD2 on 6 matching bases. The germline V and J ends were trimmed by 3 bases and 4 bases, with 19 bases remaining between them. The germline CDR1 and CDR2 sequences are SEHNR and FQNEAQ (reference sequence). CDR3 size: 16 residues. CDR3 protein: CASSFTSSVLLYEQYF. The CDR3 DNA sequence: TGTGCCAGCAGCTTTACCTCTAGCGTTCTACTATACGAGCAGTACTTC.

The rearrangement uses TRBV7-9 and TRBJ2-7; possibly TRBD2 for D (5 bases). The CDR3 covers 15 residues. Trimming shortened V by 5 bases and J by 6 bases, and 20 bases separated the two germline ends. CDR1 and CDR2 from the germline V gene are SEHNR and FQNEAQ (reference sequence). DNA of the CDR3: TGTGCCAGCAGCCCGCGGTTGGAGGACGAAGTCGAGCAGTACTTC. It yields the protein CASSPRLEDEVEQYF.

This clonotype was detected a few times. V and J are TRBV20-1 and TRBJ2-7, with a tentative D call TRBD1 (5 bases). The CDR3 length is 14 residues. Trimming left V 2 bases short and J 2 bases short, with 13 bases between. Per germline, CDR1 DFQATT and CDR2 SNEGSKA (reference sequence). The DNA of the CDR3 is TGCAGTGCTAGAAGTGGGGCAGGGACCTACGAGCAGTACTTC. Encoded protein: CSARSGAGTYEQYF.

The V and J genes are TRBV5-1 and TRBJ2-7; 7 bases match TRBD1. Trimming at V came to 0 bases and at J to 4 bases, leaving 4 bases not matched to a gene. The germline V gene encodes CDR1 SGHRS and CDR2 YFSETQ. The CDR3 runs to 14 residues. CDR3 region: CASSLAGQKYEQYF. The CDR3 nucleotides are TGCGCCAGCAGCTTGGCGGGACAGAAGTACGAGCAGTACTTC.

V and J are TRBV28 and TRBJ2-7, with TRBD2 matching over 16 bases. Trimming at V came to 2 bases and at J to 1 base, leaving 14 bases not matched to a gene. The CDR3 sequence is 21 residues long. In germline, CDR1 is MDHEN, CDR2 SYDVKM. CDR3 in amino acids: CASSLRIVGTSGRGSSYEQYF. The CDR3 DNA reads TGTGCCAGCAGTTTAAGGATCGTTGGGACTAGCGGGAGGGGGTCGTCCTACGAGCAGTACTTC. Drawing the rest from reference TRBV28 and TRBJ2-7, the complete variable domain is DVKVTQSSRYLVKRTGEKVFLECVQDMDHENMFWYRQDPGLGLRLIYFSYDVKMKEKGDIPEGYSVSREKKERFSLILESASTNQTSMYLCASSLRIVGTSGRGSSYEQYFGPGTRLTVT.

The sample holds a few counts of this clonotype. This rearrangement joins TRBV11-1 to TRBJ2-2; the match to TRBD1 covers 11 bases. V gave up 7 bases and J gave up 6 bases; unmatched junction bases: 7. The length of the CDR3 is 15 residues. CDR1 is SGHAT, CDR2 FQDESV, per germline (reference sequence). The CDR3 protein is CASTSLGQGAGELFF. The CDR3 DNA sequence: TGTGCCAGCACCTCTCTGGGACAGGGGGCCGGGGAGCTGTTTTTT.

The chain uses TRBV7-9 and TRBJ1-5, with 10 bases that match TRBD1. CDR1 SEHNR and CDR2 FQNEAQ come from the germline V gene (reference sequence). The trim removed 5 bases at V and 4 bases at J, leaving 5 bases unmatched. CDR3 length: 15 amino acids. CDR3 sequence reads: CASSQRQGANQPQHF. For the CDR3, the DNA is TGTGCCAGCAGCCAGCGACAGGGGGCGAATCAGCCCCAGCATTTT. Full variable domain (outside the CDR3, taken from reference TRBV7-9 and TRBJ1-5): DTGVSQNPRHKITKRGQNVTFRCDPISEHNRLYWYRQTLGQGPEFLTYFQNEAQLEKSRLLSDRFSAERPKGSFSTLEIQRTEQGDSAMYLCASSQRQGANQPQHFGDGTRLSIL.

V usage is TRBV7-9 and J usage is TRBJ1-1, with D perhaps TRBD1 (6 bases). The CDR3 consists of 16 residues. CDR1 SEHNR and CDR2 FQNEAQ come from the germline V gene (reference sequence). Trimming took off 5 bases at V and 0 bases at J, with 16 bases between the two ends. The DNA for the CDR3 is TGTGCCAGCAGCAGCAGGGGTGGGCCTATGAACACTGAAGCTTTCTTT. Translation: CASSSRGGPMNTEAFF.

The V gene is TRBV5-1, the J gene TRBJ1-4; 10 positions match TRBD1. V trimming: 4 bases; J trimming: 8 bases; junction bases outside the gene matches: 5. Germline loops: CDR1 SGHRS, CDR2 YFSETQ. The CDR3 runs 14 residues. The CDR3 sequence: CASSVGTGDEKLFF. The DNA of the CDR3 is TGCGCCAGCAGCGTAGGGACAGGGGACGAAAAACTGTTTTTT.

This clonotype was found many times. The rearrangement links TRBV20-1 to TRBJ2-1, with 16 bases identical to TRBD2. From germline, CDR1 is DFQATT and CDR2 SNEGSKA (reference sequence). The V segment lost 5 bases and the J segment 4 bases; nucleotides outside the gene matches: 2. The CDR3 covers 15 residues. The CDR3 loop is CSAGTSGRGYNEQFF. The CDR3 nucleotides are TGCAGTGCTGGGACTAGCGGGAGGGGATACAATGAGCAGTTCTTC.

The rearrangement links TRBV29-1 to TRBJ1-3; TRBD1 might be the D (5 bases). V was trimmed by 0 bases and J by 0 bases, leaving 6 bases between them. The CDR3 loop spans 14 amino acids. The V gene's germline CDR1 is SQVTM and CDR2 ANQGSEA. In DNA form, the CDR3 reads TGCAGCGTTGAAGAGGGGACCTCTGGAAACACCATATATTTT. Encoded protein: CSVEEGTSGNTIYF.

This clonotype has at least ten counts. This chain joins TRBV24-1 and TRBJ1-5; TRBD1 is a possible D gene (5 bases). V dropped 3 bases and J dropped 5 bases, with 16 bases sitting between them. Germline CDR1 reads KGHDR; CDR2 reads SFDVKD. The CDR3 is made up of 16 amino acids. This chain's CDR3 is CATSDGDGATYQPQHF. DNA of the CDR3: TGTGCCACCAGTGATGGGGACGGGGCGACCTATCAGCCCCAGCATTTT.

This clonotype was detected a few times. CDR3 bases: TGTGCCAGCAGCATGGGACTAGCGGGAGGTAGGGGGTACAATGAGCAGTTCTTC. Residues: CASSMGLAGGRGYNEQFF. The chain recombines TRBV12-3 or TRBV12-4 with TRBJ2-1, with 15 bases that match TRBD2. Unmatched junction bases numbered 10, after V lost 6 bases and J lost 4 bases. The CDR3 runs 18 residues.

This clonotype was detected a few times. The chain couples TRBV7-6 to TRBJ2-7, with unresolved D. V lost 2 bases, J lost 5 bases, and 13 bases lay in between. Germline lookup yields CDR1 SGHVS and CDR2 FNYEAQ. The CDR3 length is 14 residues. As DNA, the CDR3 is TGTGCCAGCAGCTTAATATTGACGGACCACGAGCAGTACTTC. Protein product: CASSLILTDHEQYF.

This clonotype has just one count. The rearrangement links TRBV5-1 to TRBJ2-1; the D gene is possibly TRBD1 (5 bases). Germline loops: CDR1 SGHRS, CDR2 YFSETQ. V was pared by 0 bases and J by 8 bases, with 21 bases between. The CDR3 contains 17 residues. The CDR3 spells CASSLGTLLFRVHEQFF. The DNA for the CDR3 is TGCGCCAGCAGCTTGGGGACACTACTATTTAGGGTCCATGAGCAGTTCTTC. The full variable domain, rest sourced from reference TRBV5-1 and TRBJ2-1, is KAGVTQTPRYLIKTRGQQVTLSCSPISGHRSVSWYQQTPGQGLQFLFEYFSETQRNKGNFPGRFSGRQFSNSRSEMNVSTLELGDSALYLCASSLGTLLFRVHEQFFGPGTRLTVL.